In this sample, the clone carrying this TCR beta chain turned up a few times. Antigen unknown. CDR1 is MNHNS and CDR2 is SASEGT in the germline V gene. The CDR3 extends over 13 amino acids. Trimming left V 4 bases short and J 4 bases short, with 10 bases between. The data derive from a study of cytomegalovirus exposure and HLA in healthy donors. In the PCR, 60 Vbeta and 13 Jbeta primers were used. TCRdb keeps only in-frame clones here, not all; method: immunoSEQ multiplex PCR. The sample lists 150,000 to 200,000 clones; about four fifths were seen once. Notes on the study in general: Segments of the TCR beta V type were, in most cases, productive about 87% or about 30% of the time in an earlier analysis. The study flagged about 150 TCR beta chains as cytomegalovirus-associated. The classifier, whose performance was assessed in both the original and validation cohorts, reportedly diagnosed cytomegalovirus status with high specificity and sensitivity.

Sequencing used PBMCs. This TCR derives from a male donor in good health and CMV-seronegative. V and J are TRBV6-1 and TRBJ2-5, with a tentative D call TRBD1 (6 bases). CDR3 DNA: TGTGCCAGCAGTGTTCAGGGGCGAGAGACCCAGTACTTC. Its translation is CASSVQGRETQYF.